The rows below give T cell receptor beta chains drawn from one sample of a study of vaccination and CD4 T cells after COVID-19. TCRdb processed the PCR reads anew with MiXCR; each CDR3 protein has one entry. Found here are around 28,000 distinct CDR3 sequences, 45% to 55% of them singletons; the top ten hold roughly 5.5%. The input for sequencing was CD4+ T cells from blood, taken about 7 months after SARS-CoV-2 vaccination. The receptors derive from a human donor who had recovered from COVID-19. Both conserved end residues are part of each CDR3. D genes are given only for firm matches. Some rows mark clone size as missing; the rest say once, few, many or name a class of expanded clone.

V,size,D,J,DNA,CDR3
TRBV19,-,-,TRBJ1-2,TGTGCCAGTAGTATCGCTTGGAATTATGGCTACACCTTC,CASSIAWNYGYTF
TRBV7-8,-,-,TRBJ2-6,TGTGCCAGCAGCTTAGGGGCAGACCCCTCTGGGGCCAACGTCCTGACTTTC,CASSLGADPSGANVLTF
TRBV28,-,TRBD2,TRBJ2-5,TGTGCCAGCAGGCCCGGACTAGCGGGAGGGGAGACCCAGTACTTC,CASRPGLAGGETQYF
TRBV15,-,-,TRBJ1-5,TGTGCCACCAGCAGAGGAAATGATCAGCCCCAGCATTTT,CATSRGNDQPQHF
TRBV19,-,-,TRBJ1-5,TGTGCCAGTAGTATTCGGACAATCGATCAGCCCCAGCATTTT,CASSIRTIDQPQHF
TRBV6-1,-,TRBD1,TRBJ2-1,TGTGCCAGCAGTGAAACCTGGACAGGCTACAATGAGCAGTTCTTC,CASSETWTGYNEQFF
TRBV7-2,-,-,TRBJ2-4,TGTGCCAGCAGCTTGCAGGGGCTTACCAAAAACATTCAGTACTTC,CASSLQGLTKNIQYF
TRBV4-3,few,-,TRBJ2-6,TGCGCCAGCAGCCCAGAAGCAGGGGCTGGGGCCAACGTCCTGACTTTC,CASSPEAGAGANVLTF
TRBV12-3/TRBV12-4,-,-,TRBJ2-7,TGTGCCAGCAGTTTTGGGGATCCCTACGAGCAGTACTTC,CASSFGDPYEQYF
TRBV10-3,-,-,TRBJ1-1,TGTGCCACCAGTACCGGGACAAATACGAACACTGAAGCTTTCTTT,CATSTGTNTNTEAFF
TRBV28,-,-,TRBJ2-3,TGTGCCAGCAGATTTGTCGGGCGCCCTAGCACAGATACGCAGTATTTT,CASRFVGRPSTDTQYF
TRBV28,-,-,TRBJ2-5,TGTGCCAGCAGTCCGCTGGACTGGTTTGGGGAGACCCAGTACTTC,CASSPLDWFGETQYF
TRBV10-1,-,TRBD1,TRBJ2-3,TGCGCCAGCAGGGATCTACAGGGGGGCACAGATACGCAGTATTTT,CASRDLQGGTDTQYF
TRBV24-1,few,-,TRBJ2-3,TGTGCCACCAGTGATCCTCGCTTAGGTACGCAGTATTTT,CATSDPRLGTQYF
TRBV20-1,-,-,TRBJ2-7,TGCAGTGCCAGCCGGCCAAGCGGTTCCTACGAGCAGTACTTC,CSASRPSGSYEQYF
TRBV28,few,TRBD1,TRBJ2-1,TGTGCCAGCCCCCCCGTAAGGACAGGAGCCTACAATGAGCAGTTCTTC,CASPPVRTGAYNEQFF
TRBV5-4,-,TRBD1,TRBJ2-1,TGTGCCAGCAGCCCGGAGGGGACAGGGACGCGTGATGAGCAGTTCTTC,CASSPEGTGTRDEQFF
TRBV7-9,-,TRBD2,TRBJ2-1,TGTGCCAGCAGCTTAGGACTAGCGACACACAATGAGCAGTTCTTC,CASSLGLATHNEQFF
TRBV27,-,-,TRBJ2-3,TGTGCCAGCAGTTTAAAACGGTCCGCCAGCACAGATACGCAGTATTTT,CASSLKRSASTDTQYF
TRBV20-1,few,TRBD1,TRBJ2-5,TGCAGTGCTAGAGCGACAGGGACAGGCCAAGAGACCCAGTACTTC,CSARATGTGQETQYF
TRBV20-1,few,-,TRBJ2-7,TGCAGTGCTAGAAATCAAGGGGATCTAGACGGGAGTCTCTCCTACGAGCAGTACTTC,CSARNQGDLDGSLSYEQYF
TRBV28,-,-,TRBJ1-1,TGTGCCAGCAGTTTATTAAGGGAGACAGCTGAAGCTTTCTTT,CASSLLRETAEAFF
TRBV7-9,-,-,TRBJ2-1,TGTGCCAGCAGCTTACTATTCCCCGAGCAGTTCTTC,CASSLLFPEQFF
TRBV11-2,-,-,TRBJ2-7,TGTGCCAGCAGTCTACCCGGGACACGAGTGATCTACGAGCAGTACTTC,CASSLPGTRVIYEQYF
TRBV4-1,-,-,TRBJ1-5,TGCGCCAGCAGCCAAGGGAGGGGCCGGAGCGATCAGCCCCAGCATTTT,CASSQGRGRSDQPQHF
TRBV6-5,-,TRBD2,TRBJ2-1,TGTGCCAGCAGTTGGGGAAGACTAGCGGGAGACAATGAGCAGTTCTTC,CASSWGRLAGDNEQFF
TRBV7-9,-,-,TRBJ2-2,TGTGCCAGCACCGGGACACCTCAAAACACCGGGGAGCTGTTTTTT,CASTGTPQNTGELFF
TRBV20-1,few,TRBD2,TRBJ2-3,TGCAGTGCTAGAGATCTATCCGGTCTAGCGGTCACAGATACGCAGTATTTT,CSARDLSGLAVTDTQYF
TRBV20-1,few,-,TRBJ2-3,TGCAGTGCTAGCGGCGGAAAAATCAGAGATACGCAGTATTTT,CSASGGKIRDTQYF
TRBV7-2,-,TRBD2,TRBJ2-7,TGTGCCAGCACCTTAGGACTAGCGGGAGTCTACGAGCAGTACTTC,CASTLGLAGVYEQYF
TRBV10-3,few,TRBD1,TRBJ2-5,TGTGCCATCAGTGCGAGACAGGGGCCCCAAGAGACCCAGTACTTC,CAISARQGPQETQYF
TRBV20-1,-,TRBD1,TRBJ1-1,TGCAGTGGCGCGGACAGGGGGCGGAGTGAAGCTTTCTTT,CSGADRGRSEAFF
TRBV7-2,-,-,TRBJ2-3,TGTGCCAGCAGCGCCAGCCTCGCGGGAGATACGCAGTATTTT,CASSASLAGDTQYF
TRBV18,-,-,TRBJ1-5,TGTGCCAGCTCACCGTCGGGGATAAATCAGCCCCAGCATTTT,CASSPSGINQPQHF
TRBV24-1,-,TRBD1,TRBJ2-3,TGTGCCACCAGTGACACCCGACAGGGGACTAGCACAGATACGCAGTATTTT,CATSDTRQGTSTDTQYF
TRBV6-2/TRBV6-3,few,-,TRBJ2-1,TGTGCCAGCAGTTATGACAATGAGCAGTTCTTC,CASSYDNEQFF
TRBV4-1,-,-,TRBJ2-3,TGCGCCAGCAGTCGGGGGATTGATCGGAGACCACAGGATACGCAGTATTTT,CASSRGIDRRPQDTQYF
TRBV25-1,-,TRBD2,TRBJ2-1,TGTGCCAGCAGTGAGGCAACCGGGAGGGCCGGCAATGAGCAGTTCTTC,CASSEATGRAGNEQFF
TRBV28,-,-,TRBJ2-7,TGTGCCAGCTCTTCCCCACGAGGAGGGGAGAGCGAGCAGTACTTC,CASSSPRGGESEQYF
TRBV7-9,few,TRBD1,TRBJ2-7,TGTGCCAGCAGTACAGGGGAATTCGGCGAGCAGTACTTC,CASSTGEFGEQYF
TRBV20-1,few,-,TRBJ2-1,TGCAGTGCTAGAGAGGGGAGCTCCTACAATGAGCAGTTCTTC,CSAREGSSYNEQFF
TRBV18,few,-,TRBJ2-7,TGTGCCAGCTCACTTACAGGCTACTACGAGCAGTACTTC,CASSLTGYYEQYF
TRBV27,-,-,TRBJ2-5,TGTGCCAGCAGTTTATATTGGTCGCGGGTGGAGACCCAGTACTTC,CASSLYWSRVETQYF
TRBV15,few,-,TRBJ1-2,TGTGCCACCAGCGAAACAGGGACCTACGATGGCTACACCTTC,CATSETGTYDGYTF
TRBV27,-,-,TRBJ2-1,TGTGCCAGCAGTTTCATACCGGGACAAGGCAATGAGCAGTTCTTC,CASSFIPGQGNEQFF
TRBV7-8,few,-,TRBJ1-5,TGTGCCAGCAGCTTATTCCAGCAGGACTATAGCAATCAGCCCCAGCATTTT,CASSLFQQDYSNQPQHF
TRBV20-1,-,-,TRBJ1-1,TGCAGTGCTGGGCCAAGACGAGACAGAGCGAACACTGAAGCTTTCTTT,CSAGPRRDRANTEAFF
TRBV25-1,-,-,TRBJ2-2,TGTGCCAGCAGTGAATCGCGCACCGGGGAGCTGTTTTTT,CASSESRTGELFF
TRBV7-3,once,-,TRBJ2-6,TGTGCCAGCAGCTCCGGGTCTAACTCTGGGGCCAACGTCCTGACTTTC,CASSSGSNSGANVLTF
TRBV4-1,-,TRBD1,TRBJ1-2,TGCGCCAGCAGCCAACAACAGGGGGCCGTCGATGGCTACACCTTC,CASSQQQGAVDGYTF
TRBV27,few,TRBD2,TRBJ2-4,TGTGCCAGCAAGGCGGGGGTTTCCAAAAACATTCAGTACTTC,CASKAGVSKNIQYF
TRBV20-1,few,TRBD1,TRBJ1-1,TGCAGTGCTAGCGGACCGACAGGGGGCACTGAAGCTTTCTTT,CSASGPTGGTEAFF
TRBV11-3,-,TRBD2,TRBJ2-2,TGTGCCAGCAGCTTACGGACTAGCCACGATACCGGGGAGCTGTTTTTT,CASSLRTSHDTGELFF
TRBV28,-,-,TRBJ1-6,TGTGCCAGCAGTTCCATAGCCGGGTCCTATAATTCACCCCTCCACTTT,CASSSIAGSYNSPLHF
TRBV20-1,-,-,TRBJ1-6,TGCAGTGCTAGAGATCCACAGGGCCCCTCTGCACCCCTCCACTTT,CSARDPQGPSAPLHF
TRBV20-1,-,-,TRBJ2-5,TGCAGTGCTAGAGTGGGGGCCAGAGGGACCCAGTACTTC,CSARVGARGTQYF
TRBV19,-,-,TRBJ1-2,TGTGCCAGTAGTTCCAGGGAGGGCTACACCTTC,CASSSREGYTF
TRBV11-1,once,-,TRBJ2-5,TGTGCCAGCAGCTTAGATGTTGGCCTGGGGGAGACCCAGTACTTC,CASSLDVGLGETQYF